This T cell receptor (beta chain) was sequenced during a study of T cells in Graves' hyperthyroidism and ophthalmopathy. Findings and caveats of the study: Ophthalmopathy was separated from stable hyperthyroidism by a 13 V-J model. Most clonotypes expanded in the thyroid (above 0.001) were also present in blood. The model anticipated ophthalmopathy a median approximately 6.7 months pre-onset.

Exclusion of patients followed from uncontrolled infection, other autoimmune disease, pregnancy or lactation. TCR beta CDR3 region amplification was performed from RNA transcripts. When the TCR CDR3 underwent first-round RT-PCR, the HTBI primer set was used. In TCRdb, the multiplex PCR reads were re-called with MiXCR into one record per CDR3 protein. The sample consists of approximately 380,000 distinct CDR3 sequences, 11% to 15% of them appearing once. In this sample, this clonotype turned up many times. What it recognizes is unknown. V lost 1 base and J lost 5; bases outside the gene matches: 10. CDR1 DFQATT and CDR2 SNEGSKA come from the germline V gene (reference sequence). This CDR3 has 15 amino acids.

The source is a man over 45 with Graves' ophthalmopathy. Sequencing was performed on blood. The chain is built from TRBV20-1 and TRBJ2-5; TRBD2 agrees at 7 bases. CDR3 sequence: CSARVVFAGVETQYF. The CDR3 DNA sequence: TGCAGTGCTAGAGTTGTGTTTGCGGGAGTGGAGACCCAGTACTTC.